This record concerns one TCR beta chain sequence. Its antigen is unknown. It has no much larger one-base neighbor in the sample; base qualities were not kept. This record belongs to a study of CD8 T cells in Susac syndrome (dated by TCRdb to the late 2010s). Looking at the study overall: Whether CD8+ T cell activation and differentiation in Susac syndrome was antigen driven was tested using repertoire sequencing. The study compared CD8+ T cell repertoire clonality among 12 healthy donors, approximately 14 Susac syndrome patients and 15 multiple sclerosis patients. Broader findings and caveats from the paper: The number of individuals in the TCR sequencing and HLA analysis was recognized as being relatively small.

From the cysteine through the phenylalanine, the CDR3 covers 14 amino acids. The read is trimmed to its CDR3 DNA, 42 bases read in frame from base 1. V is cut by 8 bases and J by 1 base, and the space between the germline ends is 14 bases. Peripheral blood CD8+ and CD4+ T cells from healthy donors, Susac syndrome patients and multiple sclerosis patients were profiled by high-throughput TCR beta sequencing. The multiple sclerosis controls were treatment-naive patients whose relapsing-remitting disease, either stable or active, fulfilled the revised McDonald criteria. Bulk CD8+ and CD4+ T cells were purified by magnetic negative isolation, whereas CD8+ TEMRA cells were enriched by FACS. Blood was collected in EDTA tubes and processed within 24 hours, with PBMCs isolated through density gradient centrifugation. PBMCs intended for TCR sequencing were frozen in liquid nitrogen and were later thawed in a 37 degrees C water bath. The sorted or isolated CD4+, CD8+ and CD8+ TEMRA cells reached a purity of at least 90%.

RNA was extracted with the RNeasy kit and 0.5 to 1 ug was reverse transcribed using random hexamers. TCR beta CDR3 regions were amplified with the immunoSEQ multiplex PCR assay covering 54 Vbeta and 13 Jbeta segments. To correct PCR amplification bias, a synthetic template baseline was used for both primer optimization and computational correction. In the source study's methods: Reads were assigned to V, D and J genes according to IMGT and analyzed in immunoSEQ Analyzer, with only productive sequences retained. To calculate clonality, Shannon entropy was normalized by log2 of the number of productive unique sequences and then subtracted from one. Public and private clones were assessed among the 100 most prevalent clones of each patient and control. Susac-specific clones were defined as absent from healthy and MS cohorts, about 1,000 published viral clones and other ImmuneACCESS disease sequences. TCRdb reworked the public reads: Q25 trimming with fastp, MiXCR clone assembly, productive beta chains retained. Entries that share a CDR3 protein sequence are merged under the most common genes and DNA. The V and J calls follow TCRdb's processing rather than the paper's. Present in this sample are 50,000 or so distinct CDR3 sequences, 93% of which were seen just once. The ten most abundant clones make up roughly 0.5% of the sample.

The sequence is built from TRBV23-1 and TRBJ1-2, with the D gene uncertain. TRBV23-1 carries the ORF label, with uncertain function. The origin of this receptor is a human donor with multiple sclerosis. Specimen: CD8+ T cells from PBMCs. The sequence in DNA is TGCGCCAGCGGCCTCCCGGCAGATAACTATGGCTACACCTTC. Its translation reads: CASGLPADNYGYTF.